Listed below are T cell receptor beta chains from one sample, sequenced in a study of OX40 agonist ivuxolimab in advanced cancers. TCRdb's table, derived via immunoSEQ multiplex PCR, lists solely in-frame clones and lacks some. The profile shows roughly 50,000 clones, approximately 90% of them singletons. Sequencing was performed on CD4+ or CD8+ T cells sorted from blood, taken in a trial of the OX40 agonist ivuxolimab. All receptors derive from an adult with an advanced solid tumor such as melanoma, head and neck, liver or kidney cancer. The CDR3 runs from the conserved cysteine through the conserved F or W. A D gene is named only where the DNA matches it firmly. A clone size is listed for some rows: how often the clone was seen (once, few, many), or a class if it is expanded.

J | V | D | size | DNA | CDR3
TRBJ1-1 | TRBV6-5 | NA | NA | TGTGCCAGCAGTTTGAAGAACACTGAAGCTTTCTTT | CASSLKNTEAFF
TRBJ1-1 | TRBV27 | NA | NA | TGTGCCAGCAGCCAACCAGGGTTAGGAGCTTTCTTT | CASSQPGLGAFF
TRBJ2-2 | TRBV6-1 | TRBD1 | NA | TGTGCCAGCAGTGATTGGGACAGACAGAACACCGGGGAGCTGTTTTTT | CASSDWDRQNTGELFF
TRBJ2-3 | TRBV13 | NA | medium-sized | TGTGCCAGCAGCTCGACCGTGCGGCCTAACACAGATACGCAGTATTTT | CASSSTVRPNTDTQYF
TRBJ2-3 | TRBV19 | NA | NA | TGTGCCAGTAGTATCAGTAGACAGGGCACAGATACGCAGTATTTT | CASSISRQGTDTQYF
TRBJ2-1 | TRBV27 | TRBD2 | NA | TGTGCCAGCGTAAAGGGTTTGGCGGGGGGTACCTACAATGAGCAGTTCTTC | CASVKGLAGGTYNEQFF
TRBJ2-7 | TRBV6-6 | TRBD2 | once | TGTGCCAGCAGCTGGGGACTAGCTCCCTACGAGCAGTACTTC | CASSWGLAPYEQYF
TRBJ2-1 | TRBV6-5 | TRBD1 | NA | TGTGCCAGCAGTATGGGACAGGGGAATTATGAGCAGTTCTTC | CASSMGQGNYEQFF
TRBJ2-7 | TRBV5-1 | TRBD1 | NA | TGCGCCAGCAGCTTCCGGGACAGGAGCTCCTACGAGCAGTACTTC | CASSFRDRSSYEQYF
TRBJ1-1 | TRBV9 | TRBD1 | once | TGTGCCAGCAGCGATTCCGACAGGGCCGGGAACACTGAAGCTTTCTTT | CASSDSDRAGNTEAFF
TRBJ2-5 | TRBV7-2 | TRBD2 | NA | TGTGCCAGCAGCTTAGGGAGGACTAGCGGGAGGTGGGGCCAAGAGACCCAGTACTTC | CASSLGRTSGRWGQETQYF
TRBJ2-3 | TRBV19 | TRBD2 | NA | TGTGCCAGTAGTATATGGATTTCGTACACGGCTAGCGGGGGCACAGATACGCAGTATTTT | CASSIWISYTASGGTDTQYF